These T cell receptor beta chains were read from a single sample in a study of radiotherapy plus CTLA-4 blockade in lung cancer. The protocol was immunoSEQ multiplex PCR, while the TCRdb copy is restricted to in-frame clones and leaves out a portion. The sample records about 87,000 clones, approximately 86% being singletons. Sequencing used peripheral blood, obtained from a patient treated with radiotherapy plus ipilimumab. These receptor sequences come from a human donor with non-small cell lung cancer that progressed on radiotherapy plus ipilimumab. Each CDR3 is given with its conserved first and last residue. D genes are given only for firm matches. Where a row states a size, it is once, few, many or the class of an expanded clone; other rows omit it.

v_gene,j_gene,d_gene,abundance,CDR3nt,CDR3aa
TRBV30,TRBJ2-5,.,.,TGTGCCTGGAGTGTCGGGGGCCAAGAGACCCAGTACTTC,CAWSVGGQETQYF
TRBV19,TRBJ1-6,.,.,TGTGCCAGTAGTTCCGGGAGCTCCTATAATTCACCCCTCCACTTT,CASSSGSSYNSPLHF
TRBV30,TRBJ1-5,TRBD1,.,TGTGCCTGGAGTGTTGGGACAGGGAGTCGGCAGCCCCAGCATTTT,CAWSVGTGSRQPQHF
TRBV19,TRBJ2-3,.,.,TGTGCCAGTAGTATCAATTTGGAGAGCACGCAGTATTTT,CASSINLESTQYF
TRBV29-1,TRBJ2-5,TRBD1,.,TGCAGCGCTAGGACAGGGGGAGAGACCCAGTACTTC,CSARTGGETQYF
TRBV5-8,TRBJ1-6,.,.,TGTGCCAGCAGCCTGGGGCAGCTCGATAGCTCCTATAATTCACCCCTCCACTTT,CASSLGQLDSSYNSPLHF
TRBV11-1,TRBJ1-4,.,.,TGTGCCAGCAGCCTCCAGGTGACTAATGAAAAACTGTTTTTT,CASSLQVTNEKLFF
TRBV28,TRBJ1-2,.,.,TGTGCCAGCAGTTGGGGCAGGGTACGTGGCTACACCTTC,CASSWGRVRGYTF
TRBV5-8,TRBJ1-5,.,.,TGTGCCAGCAGCTTAAGGGAGAATCAGCCCCAGCATTTT,CASSLRENQPQHF
TRBV18,TRBJ2-3,.,.,TGTGCCAGCTCAGCAACAGATACGCAGTATTTT,CASSATDTQYF
TRBV7-6,TRBJ2-1,.,.,TGTGCCAGCAGCCTAATGGACAGTGGAAAGCAGTTCTTC,CASSLMDSGKQFF
TRBV9,TRBJ1-5,TRBD1,few,TGTGCCAGCAGCGATCCGGGACAGGGGTTTTATAGCAATCAGCCCCAGCATTTT,CASSDPGQGFYSNQPQHF
TRBV6-6,TRBJ1-4,TRBD1,.,TGTGCCAGCAGAGATACAGGGGGCCGGAGGGAAAAACTGTTTTTT,CASRDTGGRREKLFF
TRBV6-1,TRBJ2-5,.,.,TGTGCCAGCAGTGAAAGGTCGGCACTAGAAGAGACCCAGTACTTC,CASSERSALEETQYF
TRBV6-5,TRBJ1-4,.,.,TGTGCCAGCAGTTACTCCCTGGTTTCGCTTGGTGAAAAACTGTTTTTT,CASSYSLVSLGEKLFF
TRBV6-5,TRBJ2-3,.,.,TGTGCCAGCAGGATTGACCCAGGCACAGATACGCAGTATTTT,CASRIDPGTDTQYF
TRBV4-2,TRBJ1-3,TRBD1,.,TGTGCCAGCAGCCAGTTCCAGGGGGCCGGAAACACCATATATTTT,CASSQFQGAGNTIYF
TRBV2,TRBJ2-7,.,once,TGTGCCAGCAGCTTCCGGCGGGACCGGTTCTACGAGCAGTACTTC,CASSFRRDRFYEQYF
TRBV10-3,TRBJ1-1,.,few,TGTGCCATCAGTGGTGGAGGGAACACTGAAGCTTTCTTT,CAISGGGNTEAFF
TRBV5-1,TRBJ2-2,TRBD2,.,TGCGCCAGCAGCTTCGGGATTAGCGGGGGGTCGAACACCGGGGAGCTGTTTTTT,CASSFGISGGSNTGELFF
TRBV10-3,TRBJ1-1,TRBD1,.,TGTGCCATCAGTGAGGGAAGGGGGCTTCGCGGGAACACTGAAGCTTTCTTT,CAISEGRGLRGNTEAFF
TRBV5-1,TRBJ2-7,TRBD1,once,TGCGCCAGTAGGCCGGGACAGGGGAACTACGAGCAGTACTTC,CASRPGQGNYEQYF
TRBV7-8,TRBJ2-5,TRBD2,.,TGTGCCAGCAGCTTCTCCACCGGACTAGCGGGGGGAGGAAAAACCCAGTACTTC,CASSFSTGLAGGGKTQYF
TRBV5-1,TRBJ1-1,TRBD1,once,TGCGCCAGCAGCCCCAGGACAGGGTCTACTGAAGCTTTCTTT,CASSPRTGSTEAFF
TRBV6-1,TRBJ2-3,TRBD2,.,TGTGCCAGCAGTGAAGGACTAGCGGGGACCACAGATACGCAGTATTTT,CASSEGLAGTTDTQYF
TRBV7-2,TRBJ2-4,TRBD2,.,TGTGCCAGCAGGCTAGGGAGGGAAAAAAACATTCAGTACTTC,CASRLGREKNIQYF
TRBV19,TRBJ2-7,TRBD2,.,TGTGCCAGTAGTATGGGACTAACCTACGAGCAGTACTTC,CASSMGLTYEQYF
TRBV18,TRBJ1-2,.,few,TGTGCCAGCTCACCTCAGGGTAAAGGCTACACCTTC,CASSPQGKGYTF
TRBV7-2,TRBJ2-5,.,.,TGTGCCAGCAGCTCGACGACAGGCTGGCGGAAGACCCAGTACTTC,CASSSTTGWRKTQYF
TRBV5-1,TRBJ2-3,TRBD2,once,TGCGCCAGCAGCACCAGCGGGAGGGGGATCGTAGATACGCAGTATTTT,CASSTSGRGIVDTQYF
TRBV6-5,TRBJ2-1,TRBD2,once,TGTGCCAGCAAGGTAGTAGCGGGGACCGGCAATGAGCAGTTCTTC,CASKVVAGTGNEQFF
TRBV19,TRBJ2-5,TRBD2,.,TGTGCCAGTAGTATGTCGGGGGGGGAAGAGACCCAGTACTTC,CASSMSGGEETQYF
TRBV6-5,TRBJ2-7,TRBD2,.,TGTGCCAGCAGTTACGATAGGCGGGGGGGCTACGAGCAGTACTTC,CASSYDRRGGYEQYF
TRBV30,TRBJ1-5,.,.,TGTGCCTGGGCCCAGAATAGCAATCAGCCCCAGCATTTT,CAWAQNSNQPQHF
TRBV10-3,TRBJ2-3,.,.,TGTGCCATCAGTGATCGGGGCCCCACCGGGGCAGATACGCAGTATTTT,CAISDRGPTGADTQYF
TRBV28,TRBJ2-1,.,.,TGTGCCAGCAGGAGGCCCGGCCACAATGAGCAGTTCTTC,CASRRPGHNEQFF
TRBV5-4,TRBJ2-7,TRBD1,.,TGTGCCAGCAGACAGGGACAGCAATACGAGCAGTACTTC,CASRQGQQYEQYF
TRBV19,TRBJ2-7,TRBD2,.,TGTGCCAGTAGTACTCGCGGGAGGTTCTACGAGCAGTACTTC,CASSTRGRFYEQYF
TRBV27,TRBJ2-7,TRBD1,.,TGTGCCAGCAGTTACTCAACAGGGGGCGTCTACGAGCAGTACTTC,CASSYSTGGVYEQYF
TRBV5-1,TRBJ1-3,.,few,TGCGCCAGCAGCTTCGGGAGCTCTGGAAACACCATATATTTT,CASSFGSSGNTIYF
TRBV6-6,TRBJ1-2,.,.,TGTGCCAGCAGTCTTCTCGGGGACTATGGCTACACCTTC,CASSLLGDYGYTF
TRBV4-1,TRBJ2-3,TRBD2,.,TGCGCCAGCAGCCGAGGACTAGGGCCTTTTAGTACAGATACGCAGTATTTT,CASSRGLGPFSTDTQYF
TRBV19,TRBJ1-2,.,.,TGTGCCAGTAGTATGGCGGCAGGGGTTCTTGGCTACACCTTC,CASSMAAGVLGYTF
TRBV6-1,TRBJ2-3,TRBD1,.,TGTGCCAGCAGTGAAAGGGACAGGGGGTGGGCAGATACGCAGTATTTT,CASSERDRGWADTQYF
TRBV12-5,TRBJ1-3,TRBD1,.,TGTGCTAGTGGTCCGAGGACAGGCGCCTCTGGAAACACCATATATTTT,CASGPRTGASGNTIYF
TRBV6-5,TRBJ1-5,.,.,TGTGCCAGCAGCCGGGGATGGGGCAATCAGCCCCAGCATTTT,CASSRGWGNQPQHF